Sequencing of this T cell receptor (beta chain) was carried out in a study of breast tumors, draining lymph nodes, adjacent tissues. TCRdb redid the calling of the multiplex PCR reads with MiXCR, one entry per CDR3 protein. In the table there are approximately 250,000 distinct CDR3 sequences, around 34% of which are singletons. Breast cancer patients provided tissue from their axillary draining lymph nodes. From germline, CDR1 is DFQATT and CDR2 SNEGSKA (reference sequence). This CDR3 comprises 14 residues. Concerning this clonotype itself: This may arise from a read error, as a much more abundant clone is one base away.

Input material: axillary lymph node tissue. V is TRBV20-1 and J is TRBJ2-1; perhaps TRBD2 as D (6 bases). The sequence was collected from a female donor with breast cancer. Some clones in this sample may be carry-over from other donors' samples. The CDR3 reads CSAEPGVAYTEQFF. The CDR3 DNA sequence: TGCAGTGCCGAACCGGGAGTTGCCTACACTGAGCAGTTCTTC.